A selection of T cell receptor beta chains follows, all from one sample in a study of blood T cell repertoires in COVID-19. The data were produced by immunoSEQ multiplex PCR, yet TCRdb's version contains in-frame clones alone and is incomplete. The top ten clones hold around 6.8% of a sample with approximately 140,000 clones, about 84% of them seen once. Sequences were obtained from peripheral blood. The receptor source for this set is a human donor in a cohort sampled during active COVID-19. Both conserved end residues are part of each CDR3. Fields, in order: D gene, clone size, V gene, J gene, CDR3 protein, CDR3 DNA. D genes are given only for firm matches. Where a row states a size, it is once, few, many or the class of an expanded clone; other rows omit it.

>-|-|TRBV11-2|TRBJ1-2
CASSAAGLGGYTF
TGTGCCAGCAGCGCCGCAGGGTTAGGTGGCTACACCTTC
>TRBD1|-|TRBV9|TRBJ1-1
CASSATQGAYTEAFF
TGTGCCAGCAGCGCGACACAGGGGGCCTACACTGAAGCTTTCTTT
>TRBD1|-|TRBV6-2/TRBV6-3|TRBJ1-5
CASSRGQGAGEHF
TGTGCCAGCAGTCGGGGACAGGGGGCAGGGGAGCATTTT
>TRBD1|-|TRBV5-1|TRBJ1-1
CASSSLRQGGTEAFF
TGCGCCAGCAGCTCCCTAAGACAGGGTGGCACTGAAGCTTTCTTT
>TRBD1|few|TRBV6-4|TRBJ2-1
CASSDGTGGNEQFF
TGTGCCAGCAGTGACGGGACAGGGGGTAATGAGCAGTTCTTC
>TRBD1|-|TRBV19|TRBJ2-3
CASSIGQGDTQYF
TGTGCCAGTAGTATCGGACAGGGAGATACGCAGTATTTT
>-|-|TRBV5-4|TRBJ1-1
CASSLELTGNTEAFF
TGTGCCAGCAGCTTGGAGCTTACAGGGAACACTGAAGCTTTCTTT
>-|-|TRBV30|TRBJ2-7
CAWSKQGSYEQYF
TGTGCCTGGAGCAAACAGGGTTCCTACGAGCAGTACTTC
>TRBD1|-|TRBV7-8|TRBJ2-1
CASSLGTGDFEQFF
TGTGCCAGCAGCTTAGGGACAGGGGATTTTGAGCAGTTCTTC
>-|-|TRBV3-1/TRBV3-2|TRBJ2-7
CASSTGSYEQYF
TGTGCCAGCAGCACAGGGTCCTACGAGCAGTACTTC
>-|-|TRBV5-1|TRBJ2-7
CASSLMSGSYEQYF
TGCGCCAGCAGCTTGATGAGCGGATCCTACGAGCAGTACTTC
>TRBD2|-|TRBV19|TRBJ2-1
CASSPFLGGGAGNEQFF
TGTGCCAGTAGCCCTTTCCTCGGGGGGGGCGCCGGTAATGAGCAGTTCTTC
>TRBD2|-|TRBV7-6|TRBJ2-2
CASSRGGTSGTGELFF
TGTGCCAGCAGCCGGGGGGGGACTAGCGGCACCGGGGAGCTGTTTTTT
>TRBD1|-|TRBV6-4|TRBJ2-4
CASRADRGNIQYF
TGTGCCAGCAGAGCCGACAGGGGAAACATTCAGTACTTC
>TRBD2|-|TRBV20-1|TRBJ2-1
CSARGGGEQFF
TGCAGTGCCCGGGGGGGTGGCGAGCAGTTCTTC
>-|-|TRBV7-6|TRBJ2-1
CASSFGPSYNEQFF
TGTGCCAGCAGCTTTGGGCCCTCCTACAATGAGCAGTTCTTC
>-|-|TRBV3-1/TRBV3-2|TRBJ1-4
CASSQDRGQEKLFF
TGTGCCAGCAGCCAAGACAGGGGTCAGGAAAAACTGTTTTTT
>-|once|TRBV11-2|TRBJ2-5
CASSFISLSETQYF
TGTGCCAGCAGCTTTATTAGCTTATCAGAGACCCAGTACTTC
>-|-|TRBV19|TRBJ1-5
CASSTQGNQPQHF
TGTGCCAGTAGTACTCAGGGCAATCAGCCCCAGCATTTT
>-|-|TRBV7-8|TRBJ2-3
CASSTIVTDTQYF
TGTGCCAGCAGTACTATCGTCACAGATACGCAGTATTTT
>-|-|TRBV4-2|TRBJ1-1
CASSQVSGVKVVYEAFF
TGTGCCAGCAGCCAAGTCTCCGGGGTCAAGGTTGTATATGAAGCTTTCTTT
>TRBD2|-|TRBV5-1|TRBJ2-3
CASSLTSGVGPDTQYF
TGCGCCAGCAGCCTAACTAGCGGGGTAGGTCCAGATACGCAGTATTTT
>-|-|TRBV21-1|TRBJ2-2
CASSKAGLANTGELFF
TGTGCCAGCAGCAAAGCAGGACTAGCTAACACCGGGGAGCTGTTTTTT